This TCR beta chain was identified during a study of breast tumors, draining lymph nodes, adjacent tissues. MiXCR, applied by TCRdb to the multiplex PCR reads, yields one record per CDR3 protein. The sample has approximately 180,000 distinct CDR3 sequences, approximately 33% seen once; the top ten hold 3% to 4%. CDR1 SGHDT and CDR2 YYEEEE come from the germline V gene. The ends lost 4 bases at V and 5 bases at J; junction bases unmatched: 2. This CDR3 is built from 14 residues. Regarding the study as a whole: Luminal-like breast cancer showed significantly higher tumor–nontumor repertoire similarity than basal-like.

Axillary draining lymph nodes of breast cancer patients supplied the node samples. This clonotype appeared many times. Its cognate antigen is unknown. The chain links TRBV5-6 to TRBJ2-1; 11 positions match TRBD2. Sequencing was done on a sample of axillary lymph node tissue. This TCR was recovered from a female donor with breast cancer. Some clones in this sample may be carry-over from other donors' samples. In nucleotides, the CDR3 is TGTGCCAGCAGCACGGGACTAGCGGACAATGAGCAGTTCTTC. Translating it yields CASSTGLADNEQFF.